One sample yielded the 14 T cell receptor beta chains listed below, sequenced in a study of control samples from healthy donors and cancer patients. Method: immunoSEQ multiplex PCR; TCRdb's copy keeps in-frame clones and lacks some. This sample has about 140,000 clones, with about 90% found just once. Material for sequencing was blood. Receptors originate from a man younger than 35 in good health.

This rearrangement joins TRBV6-5 to TRBJ2-7; no clear D. The V and J ends lost 5 bases and 0 bases respectively, with 14 bases between them. In germline, CDR1 is MNHEY, CDR2 SVGAGI. The CDR3 has 15 residues. CDR3 in DNA: TGTGCCAGCAGTCGCACCCCATCCAGCTCCTACGAGCAGTACTTC. The encoded protein is CASSRTPSSSYEQYF.

The V gene is TRBV29-1, the J gene TRBJ2-4; a weak D match, TRBD1 (6 bases). CDR1 SQVTM and CDR2 ANQGSEA come from the germline V gene. The V end lost 6 bases, the J end lost 9 bases, and 21 bases lay between the germline ends. The CDR3 consists of 14 residues. The chain's CDR3 is CSVVQGAGGSIQYF. CDR3 DNA sequence: TGCAGCGTCGTACAGGGAGCCGGAGGAAGCATTCAGTACTTC.

In regard to this clone: The same CDR3 arises from other DNA sequences in this sample as well. This rearrangement joins TRBV10-3 to TRBJ2-3, with 12 nucleotides matching TRBD2. Germline V lookup: CDR1 ENHRY, CDR2 SYGVKD. Trimming removed 8 bases from V and 3 bases from J; junction bases left unmatched: 3. The CDR3 length is 14 residues. The CDR3 sequence: CAIRLAGETDTQYF. CDR3 DNA sequence: TGTGCCATCCGACTAGCGGGGGAGACAGATACGCAGTATTTT.

The chain recombines TRBV11-2 with TRBJ2-7; 7 bases fit TRBD2. Germline CDR1 and CDR2: SGHAT and FQNNGV. The trim removed 4 bases at V and 2 bases at J, leaving 2 bases unmatched. The CDR3 extends over 13 amino acids. CDR3 protein: CASSWDYTYEQYF. For the CDR3, the DNA is TGTGCCAGCAGCTGGGACTACACCTACGAGCAGTACTTC.

V gene TRBV7-2 combines with J gene TRBJ2-3, with D tentatively TRBD1 (6 bases). Germline assignment: CDR1 SGHTA and CDR2 FQGNSA. The V end was cut by 5 bases, the J end by 4 bases, with 13 bases between. CDR3 length: 14 amino acids. CDR3 DNA sequence: TGTGCCAGCAGCGTCAGGGGCAACCCAGATACGCAGTATTTT. Its protein is CASSVRGNPDTQYF. Using reference TRBV7-2 and TRBJ2-3 for the parts outside the CDR3, the full variable domain is GAGVSQSPSNKVTEKGKDVELRCDPISGHTALYWYRQSLGQGLEFLIYFQGNSAPDKSGLPSDRFSAERTGGSVSTLTIQRTQQEDSAVYLCASSVRGNPDTQYFGPGTRLTVL.

J is TRBJ2-5 and V is TRBV5-4; 8 nucleotides agree with TRBD2. The V and J ends lost 2 bases and 4 bases, in that order; junction bases with no gene match: 4. The CDR3 is 14 amino acids. Per the germline V gene, CDR1 is SGHNT and CDR2 is YYREEE (reference sequence). The CDR3 bases are TGTGCCAGCAGCTTCGGGGGGGGGCGAGAGACCCAGTACTTC. As protein: CASSFGGGRETQYF.

The rearrangement joins TRBV11-1 to TRBJ2-2; D possibly corresponds to TRBD2 (6 bases). There are 15 residues in the CDR3. The germline V gene encodes CDR1 SGHAT and CDR2 FQDESV (reference sequence). Trimming stripped 0 bases from V and 4 bases from J, with 9 bases between. The CDR3 here is CASSLAQGGTGELFF. CDR3 nucleotides: TGTGCCAGCAGCTTAGCGCAGGGAGGCACCGGGGAGCTGTTTTTT.

J is TRBJ2-1 and V is TRBV7-9; D possibly matches TRBD1 or TRBD2 (5 bases each). V was trimmed by 3 bases and J by 9 bases, leaving 15 bases between them. CDR3 length: 14 residues. Germline V lookup: CDR1 SEHNR, CDR2 FQNEAQ (reference sequence). CDR3 region: CASSLSGGYAEQFF. The CDR3 nucleotides are TGTGCCAGCAGCTTGTCTGGGGGTTACGCTGAGCAGTTCTTC.

This chain joins TRBV27 and TRBJ1-1; no firm D call. Per the germline V gene, CDR1 is MNHEY and CDR2 is SMNVEV (reference sequence). The CDR3 loop spans 11 amino acids. Trimming cost V 3 bases and J 4 bases, with 3 bases left between them. The CDR3 is CASSLGTEAFF. CDR3 DNA sequence: TGTGCCAGCAGTTTGGGCACTGAAGCTTTCTTT.

The V call is TRBV18, the J call TRBJ2-7; possibly TRBD1 for D (5 bases). This CDR3 contains 14 residues. V was shortened by 3 bases and J by 1 base, with 10 bases between the two germline ends. Germline CDR1 reads KGHSH; CDR2 reads LQKENI. The CDR3 is CASSPSTASYEQYF. The CDR3 nucleotides are TGTGCCAGCTCACCGTCGACAGCTTCCTACGAGCAGTACTTC.

The rearrangement uses TRBV2 and TRBJ2-7; D possibly uses TRBD1 or TRBD2 (6 bases each). Per germline, CDR1 SNHLY and CDR2 FYNNEI. The CDR3 covers 14 residues. The V gene lost 0 bases and the J gene lost 11 bases, with 17 bases spanning the gap. The CDR3 spells CASSEAGGPMREYF. The CDR3 DNA is TGTGCCAGCAGTGAAGCGGGGGGCCCCATGCGTGAGTACTTC.

This chain links TRBV29-1 with TRBJ1-1; D is perhaps TRBD1 (5 bases). This CDR3 spans 12 amino acids. Germline-derived CDR1 and CDR2 are SQVTM and ANQGSEA. The V and J ends lost 2 bases and 8 bases respectively, with 12 bases between them. The CDR3 loop reads CSVEWGAREAFF. The CDR3 bases are TGCAGCGTTGAATGGGGCGCGAGGGAAGCTTTCTTT.

The rearrangement joins TRBV7-2 to TRBJ1-3; 7 nucleotides align to TRBD1. V lost 5 bases to trimming and J lost 8 bases; unmatched junction nucleotides: 9. The CDR3 runs 14 residues. Germline values: CDR1 SGHTA, CDR2 FQGNSA. The CDR3 spells CASSPQKGADTIYF. The CDR3 nucleotides read TGTGCCAGCAGCCCCCAGAAGGGGGCTGACACCATATATTTT.

The chain combines TRBV7-3 with TRBJ1-6; 8 positions match TRBD1. CDR3 length: 14 residues. Germline V CDR1 and CDR2: SGHTA, FQGTGA. V lost 5 bases, J lost 9 bases, and 6 bases stayed unmatched. The CDR3 DNA reads TGTGCCAGCAGCATGCAGGGGGCAGGTTCACCCCTCCACTTT. This encodes CASSMQGAGSPLHF.